Sequencing of this T cell receptor (beta chain) was carried out in a study of T-cell memory formation after mild COVID-19. The CDR3 loop spans 13 amino acids. Trimming left V 3 bases short and J 7 bases short, with 12 bases between. Using its own MiXCR run on the 5' RACE reads, TCRdb lists one record per CDR3 protein. The sample consists of hundreds of thousands of distinct CDR3 sequences, more than 15% of them appearing once. This clonotype was found a few times. This TCR derives from an adult woman who had mild COVID-19 (a few samples of this study predate the infection). Cell type and time point are not known. V and J are TRBV12-3 or TRBV12-4 and TRBJ1-2; D remains ambiguous. Sequenced: PBMCs or a T cell subset sorted from them (not recorded which). The CDR3 DNA reads TGTGCCAGCAGTTTGACCGAGTGGTCTGGCTACACCTTC. Translating it yields CASSLTEWSGYTF.